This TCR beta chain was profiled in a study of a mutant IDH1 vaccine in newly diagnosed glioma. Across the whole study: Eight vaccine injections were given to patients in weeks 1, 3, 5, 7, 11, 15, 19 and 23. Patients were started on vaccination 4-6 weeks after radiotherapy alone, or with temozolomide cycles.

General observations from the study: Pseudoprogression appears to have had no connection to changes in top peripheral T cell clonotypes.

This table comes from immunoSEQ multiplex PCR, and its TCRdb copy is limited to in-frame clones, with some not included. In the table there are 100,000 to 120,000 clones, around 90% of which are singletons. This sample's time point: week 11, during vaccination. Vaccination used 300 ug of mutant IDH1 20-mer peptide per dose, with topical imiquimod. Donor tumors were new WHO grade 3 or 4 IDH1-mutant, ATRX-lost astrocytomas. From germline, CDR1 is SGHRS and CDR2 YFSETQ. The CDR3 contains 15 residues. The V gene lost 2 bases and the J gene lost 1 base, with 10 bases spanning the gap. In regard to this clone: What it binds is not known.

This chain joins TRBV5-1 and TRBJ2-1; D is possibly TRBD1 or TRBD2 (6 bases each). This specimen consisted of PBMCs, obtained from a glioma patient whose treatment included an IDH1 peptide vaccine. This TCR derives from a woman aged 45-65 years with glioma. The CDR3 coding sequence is TGCGCCAGCAGCTTCAGGGGAGGATCCTACAATGAGCAGTTCTTC. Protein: CASSFRGGSYNEQFF.